The 18 T cell receptor beta chains below were found in one sample sequenced in a study of siplizumab effects on memory and regulatory T cells (dated by TCRdb to the late 2010s). Libraries were prepared through the immunoSEQ multiplex PCR assay. TCRdb mirrors the immuneACCESS table, restricted to in-frame sequences. Some clones are absent from its copies; in checked studies, under half trace to an unresolved V gene, and the reason for the others is unknown. The sample table lists 70,000 to 90,000 clones, roughly 93% of them with a count of one. Approximately 4.5% of the sample comes from the top ten. Input material: CD8+ T cells sorted from blood. The receptors stem from a human donor in good health.

This chain connects TRBV4-2 to TRBJ1-1, with TRBD1 matching over 7 bases. Germline V gives CDR1 LGHNA, CDR2 YNFKEQ. V lost 1 base to trimming and J lost 4 bases; unmatched junction nucleotides: 3. This CDR3 has 14 residues. This CDR3 is CASSQVAGGTEAFF. DNA for the CDR3: TGTGCCAGCAGCCAAGTAGCAGGGGGCACTGAAGCTTTCTTT.

The chain employs TRBV2 and TRBJ2-2; 9 nucleotides line up with TRBD2. Germline CDR1 and CDR2: SNHLY and FYNNEI. The J segment lost 0 bases and the V segment lost 3 bases, leaving 5 bases of the junction unmatched. This CDR3 spans 17 amino acids. The CDR3 loop reads CASSETSGKANTGELFF. The CDR3 bases are TGTGCCAGCAGTGAGACTAGCGGTAAAGCGAACACCGGGGAGCTGTTTTTT.

CDR3 in DNA: TGCGCCAGCAGCCAAGGGTCCGGGGCTGGAAACACCATATATTTT. Amino acid sequence: CASSQGSGAGNTIYF. J is TRBJ1-3 and V is TRBV4-3; D remains ambiguous. Trimming took 1 base from V and 2 from J, leaving 9 bases between them. The CDR3 has 15 amino acids. Germline values: CDR1 LGHNA, CDR2 YSLEER.

The genes are TRBV10-2 and TRBJ1-2; the D is unclear. The CDR3 has 12 amino acids. V shed 3 bases and J shed 4 bases, with 6 bases lying between them. The germline V gene encodes CDR1 WSHSY and CDR2 SAAADI. The chain's CDR3 is CASSDDGYGYTF. DNA for the CDR3: TGCGCCAGCAGTGACGACGGCTATGGCTACACCTTC.

The chain is built from TRBV15 and TRBJ2-2; 7 bases are shared with TRBD1. This CDR3 is 17 amino acids long. V was pared by 6 bases and J by 0 bases, with 10 bases of the junction left unmatched. Germline-derived CDR1 and CDR2 are LNHNV and YYDKDF (reference sequence). CDR3 residues: CATSIPPGTANTGELFF. The CDR3 nucleotides read TGTGCCACCAGTATCCCTCCCGGGACAGCGAACACCGGGGAGCTGTTTTTT.

V usage is TRBV7-2 and J usage is TRBJ2-3, with 13 positions matching TRBD2. The CDR3 covers 16 residues. Trimming at V came to 4 bases and at J to 5 bases, leaving 6 bases not matched to a gene. CDR1 and CDR2 (germline): SGHTA, FQGNSA. As DNA, the CDR3 is TGTGCCAGCAGCTACACTAGCGGGGGGGCGGGAGATACGCAGTATTTT. Translation gives CASSYTSGGAGDTQYF.

The chain employs TRBV2 and TRBJ2-1; 12 bases are shared with TRBD2. This CDR3 contains 14 residues. The J segment lost 8 bases and the V segment lost 10 bases, leaving 9 bases of the junction unmatched. Germline CDR1 reads SNHLY; CDR2 reads FYNNEI. Written as DNA, the CDR3 is TGTGCCACCCCCCCTAGCGGGGGGGCGGATGAGCAGTTCTTC. It codes for CATPPSGGADEQFF.

V is TRBV6-5 and J is TRBJ2-7; D is ambiguous. This CDR3 is 13 amino acids long. In germline, CDR1 is MNHEY, CDR2 SVGAGI. V lost 6 bases to trimming and J lost 2 bases, with 11 bases between them. In DNA form, the CDR3 reads TGTGCCAGCAGCCGGGCAGTAACCTACGAGCAGTACTTC. Protein: CASSRAVTYEQYF.

V is TRBV6-5 and J is TRBJ2-5; tentatively, D is TRBD1 or TRBD2 (5 bases each). This CDR3 has 14 residues. V gave up 5 bases and J gave up 2 bases, with 12 bases separating them. The germline V gene has CDR1 MNHEY and CDR2 SVGAGI. The CDR3 DNA reads TGTGCCAGCAGTACCGGGACGGATCAAGAGACCCAGTACTTC. Its translation is CASSTGTDQETQYF.

The chain couples TRBV19 to TRBJ2-6; D remains unclear. The CDR3 runs to 15 residues. The germline V gene encodes CDR1 LNHDA and CDR2 SQIVND (reference sequence). Trimming stripped 2 bases from V and 0 bases from J, with 5 bases between. In DNA form, the CDR3 reads TGTGCCAGTAGTATAAGTAACTCTGGGGCCAACGTCCTGACTTTC. Amino acid sequence: CASSISNSGANVLTF.

CDR3: CASSQDRGVSDTQYF. Here the CDR3 DNA reads TGCGCCAGCAGCCAAGATCGAGGTGTTTCAGATACGCAGTATTTT. This rearrangement joins TRBV4-1 to TRBJ2-3, with D hard to call. CDR1 MGHRA and CDR2 YSYEKL come from the germline V gene. The germline V and J ends were trimmed by 0 bases and 4 bases, with 11 bases remaining between them. The length of the CDR3 is 15 residues.

Worth noting for this clone: The identical CDR3 is also encoded by other nucleotide sequences in the sample. The chain combines TRBV4-2 with TRBJ2-7; TRBD2 might be the D (7 bases). The V gene's germline CDR1 is LGHNA and CDR2 YNFKEQ. The V and J ends lost 0 bases and 0 bases respectively, with 9 bases between them. The CDR3 totals 15 residues. This chain's CDR3 is CASSQDRGASYEQYF. The CDR3 region has the DNA TGTGCCAGCAGCCAAGATCGGGGGGCCTCCTACGAGCAGTACTTC.

This chain joins TRBV9 and TRBJ2-2; D might be TRBD2 (6 bases). V was clipped by 0 bases and J by 4 bases, with 10 bases between them. The CDR3 runs 15 residues. Looked up from germline, CDR1 is SGDLS and CDR2 is YYNGEE. CDR3 region: CASSVAHGGTGELFF. The CDR3 bases are TGTGCCAGCAGCGTAGCCCACGGGGGCACCGGGGAGCTGTTTTTT.

The rearrangement links TRBV7-9 to TRBJ2-2, with no clear D. Germline V gene lookup returns CDR1 SEHNR and CDR2 FQNEAQ (reference sequence). CDR3 length: 14 amino acids. Trimming stripped 5 bases from V and 0 bases from J, with 7 bases between. CDR3 sequence reads: CASSHKANTGELFF. CDR3 DNA: TGTGCCAGCAGCCACAAGGCGAACACCGGGGAGCTGTTTTTT.

J is TRBJ2-7 and V is TRBV4-1; no clear D. The germline V gene encodes CDR1 MGHRA and CDR2 YSYEKL. This CDR3 is built from 13 residues. Trimming removed 1 base from V and 0 bases from J, with 4 bases in between. CDR3 in amino acids: CASSQASSYEQYF. The CDR3 region has the DNA TGCGCCAGCAGCCAAGCGAGCTCCTACGAGCAGTACTTC.

This sequence joins TRBV5-1 and TRBJ1-3, with TRBD1 matching over 8 bases. Germline V gene lookup returns CDR1 SGHRS and CDR2 YFSETQ. The CDR3 length is 20 residues. Trimming at V came to 4 bases and at J to 3 bases, leaving 21 bases not matched to a gene. CDR3 sequence (DNA): TGCGCCAGCAGCCTTTTGACAGGGGAAATCCCGGGAGAACTTGGAAACACCATATATTTT. It translates to CASSLLTGEIPGELGNTIYF.

V gene TRBV20-1 combines with J gene TRBJ2-7, with a tentative D call TRBD1 (6 bases). The germline V gene has CDR1 DFQATT and CDR2 SNEGSKA (reference sequence). The CDR3 sequence is 11 residues long. V lost 6 bases, J lost 10 bases, and 16 bases lay in between. The CDR3: CSALLLGAQYF. In DNA, the CDR3 is TGCAGTGCCCTCCTTCTGGGGGCTCAGTACTTC.

The count of this clone is one. This chain joins TRBV6-1 and TRBJ1-2; D is perhaps TRBD1 (5 bases). The CDR3 totals 15 residues. Germline V lookup: CDR1 MNHNS, CDR2 SASEGT. V lost 1 base to trimming and J lost 0 bases, with 9 bases between them. In DNA, the CDR3 is TGTGCCAGCAGTGAAGGTGACAGCTCTAACTATGGCTACACCTTC. It encodes CASSEGDSSNYGYTF.